This T cell receptor beta chain emerged from a study of shared clonotypes between healthy human individuals. Study as a whole: Three plates each covered CD4 naive and memory; CD8 naive two, CD8 memory one.

Whole-study results and caveats: Among the subsets, naive ones generally showed larger estimated richness than memory ones. Investigators expected sequencing depth to affect clonotype sharing among donors. Only blood was sampled, and tissue TCR repertoires likely differ from blood ones.

The protocol was immunoSEQ multiplex PCR, while the TCRdb copy is restricted to in-frame clones and leaves out a portion. The data show roughly 1.5 million clones, with around 98% seen just once and around 0.45% held by the top ten. Germline trimming cut 5 bases from V and 10 bases from J; bases unmatched to any gene: 4. Germline CDR1 and CDR2: MNHEY and SVGAGI. The CDR3 sequence is 12 residues long. This clone occurred once. Its specificity is unknown. This sequence joins TRBV6-5 and TRBJ2-5; 10 nucleotides line up with TRBD1. The receptor was isolated from a man aged 25-40 years in good health. Specimen: naive CD4+ T cells sorted from blood. Indicated subset: CD45RA+ positively selected. In DNA, the CDR3 is TGTGCCAGCAGTCAGGACAGGGGGGACCAGTACTTC. Amino acid sequence: CASSQDRGDQYF.